Sequencing of this TCR beta chain was carried out in a study of T cells in localized non-small cell lung cancer. General study points: Uninvolved adjacent lung showed higher T cell clonality than tumor.

Per the germline V gene, CDR1 is MGHDK and CDR2 is SYGVNS. Trimming shortened V by 4 bases and J by 5 bases, and 26 bases separated the two germline ends. The CDR3 has 18 residues. With regard to this clone: Its antigen is not known.

Profiled with immunoSEQ multiplex PCR; TCRdb holds only in-frame clones, not every one. The table has about 12,000 clones, 84% seen once. This sample comprised peripheral blood, obtained before any cancer treatment. The sequence was obtained from a male donor aged 60 or over with stage I squamous cell lung carcinoma. The rearrangement joins TRBV25-1 to TRBJ1-2; D uncertain. CDR3 region: CASSGPLKQWGALYGYTF. DNA of the CDR3: TGTGCCAGCAGTGGCCCCCTTAAACAGTGGGGAGCCCTTTATGGCTACACCTTC.